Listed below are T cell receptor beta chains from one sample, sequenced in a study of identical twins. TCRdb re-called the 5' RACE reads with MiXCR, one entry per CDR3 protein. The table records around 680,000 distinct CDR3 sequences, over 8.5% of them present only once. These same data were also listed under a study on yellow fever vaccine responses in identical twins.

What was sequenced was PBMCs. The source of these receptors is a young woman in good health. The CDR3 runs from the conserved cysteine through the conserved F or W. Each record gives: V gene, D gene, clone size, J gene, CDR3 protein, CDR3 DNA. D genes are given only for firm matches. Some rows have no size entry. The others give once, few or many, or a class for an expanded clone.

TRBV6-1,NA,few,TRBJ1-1,CASTKLGHTEAFF,TGTGCCAGCACCAAACTGGGTCACACTGAAGCTTTCTTT
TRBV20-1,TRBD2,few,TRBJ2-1,CSARESGGSRSYNEQFF,TGCAGTGCTAGAGAATCGGGCGGGAGCCGCTCCTACAATGAGCAGTTCTTC
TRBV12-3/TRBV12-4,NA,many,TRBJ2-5,CASSLGRIRGMSQYF,TGTGCCAGCAGTTTAGGGCGAATTAGGGGGATGAGCCAGTACTTC
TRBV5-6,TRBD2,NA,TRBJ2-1,CASSLVRGGHNEQFF,TGTGCCAGCAGCTTGGTGCGCGGGGGACACAATGAGCAGTTCTTC
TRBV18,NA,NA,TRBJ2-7,CASSPRRTYEQYF,TGTGCCAGCTCACCACGGAGAACCTACGAGCAGTACTTC
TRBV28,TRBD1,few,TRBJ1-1,CASSPYGTGSGEAFF,TGTGCCAGCAGTCCCTACGGGACAGGGTCAGGTGAAGCTTTCTTT
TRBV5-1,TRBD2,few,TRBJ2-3,CASSLDQRGGDTQYF,TGCGCCAGCAGCTTGGATCAGCGGGGCGGAGATACGCAGTATTTT
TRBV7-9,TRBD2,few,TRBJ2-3,CASSPEIAGDNTDTQYF,TGTGCCAGCAGCCCCGAAATAGCGGGGGACAACACAGATACGCAGTATTTT
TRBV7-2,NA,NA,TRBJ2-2,CASSSGTGLFGTGELFF,TGTGCCAGCAGCTCCGGGACCGGGCTTTTTGGCACCGGGGAGCTGTTTTTT
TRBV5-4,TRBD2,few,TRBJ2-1,CASSLAAGAIYEQFF,TGTGCCAGCAGCTTGGCGGCGGGAGCTATCTATGAGCAGTTCTTC
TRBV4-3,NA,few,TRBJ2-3,CASSQDRAERADTQYF,TGCGCCAGCAGCCAAGATCGTGCAGAGCGCGCAGATACGCAGTATTTT
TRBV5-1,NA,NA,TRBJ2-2,CASSLVGAGANTGELFF,TGCGCCAGCAGCTTGGTCGGGGCAGGGGCGAACACCGGGGAGCTGTTTTTT
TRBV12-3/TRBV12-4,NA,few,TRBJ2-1,CASSPRERSYNEQFF,TGTGCCAGCAGTCCTCGGGAGAGGTCCTACAATGAGCAGTTCTTC
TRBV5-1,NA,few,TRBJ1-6,CASSLGFPGSPLHF,TGCGCCAGCAGCTTGGGGTTTCCAGGATCACCCCTCCACTTT
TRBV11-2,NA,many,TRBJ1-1,CASSSFVEGGEAFF,TGTGCCAGCAGCTCCTTTGTGGAAGGAGGTGAAGCTTTCTTT
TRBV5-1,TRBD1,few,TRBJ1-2,CASSLQGSHGYTF,TGCGCCAGCAGCTTACAGGGGTCGCATGGCTACACCTTC
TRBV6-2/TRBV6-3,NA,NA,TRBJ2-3,CASSSPSTRSTDTQYF,TGTGCCAGCAGTTCCCCATCGACTAGGAGCACAGATACGCAGTATTTT
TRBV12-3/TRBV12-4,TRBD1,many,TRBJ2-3,CASSPRRGGIQYF,TGTGCCAGCAGTCCTCGCCGAGGGGGCATTCAGTATTTT
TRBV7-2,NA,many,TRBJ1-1,CASSLVTNTEAFF,TGCGCCAGCAGCTTGGTTACGAACACTGAAGCTTTCTTT
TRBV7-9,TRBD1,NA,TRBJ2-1,CASTLGDRGFNEQFF,TGTGCCAGCACCCTTGGAGACAGGGGATTCAATGAGCAGTTCTTC
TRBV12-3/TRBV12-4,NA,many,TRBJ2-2,CASMVRAVNTGELFF,TGTGCCAGCATGGTGAGGGCGGTCAACACCGGGGAGCTGTTTTTT
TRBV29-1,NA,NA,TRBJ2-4,CSVRAIGPPKNIQYF,TGCAGCGTTCGAGCGATCGGGCCTCCTAAAAACATTCAGTACTTC
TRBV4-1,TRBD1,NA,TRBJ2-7,CASSQPDRVHEQYF,TGCGCCAGCAGCCAACCGGACAGGGTCCACGAGCAGTACTTC
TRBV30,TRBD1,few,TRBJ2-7,CAWSVGQGGQYF,TGTGCCTGGAGTGTAGGACAGGGAGGGCAGTACTTC
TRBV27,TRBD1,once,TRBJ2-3,CASSWGTGGQYF,TGTGCCAGCAGCTGGGGGACAGGGGGTCAGTATTTT
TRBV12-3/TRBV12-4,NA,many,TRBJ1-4,CASRHGQTNEKLFF,TGTGCCAGCAGGCACGGTCAAACTAATGAAAAACTGTTTTTT
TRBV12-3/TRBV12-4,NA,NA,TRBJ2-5,CASSALVETQYF,TGTGCCAGCAGTGCACTTGTAGAGACCCAGTACTTC
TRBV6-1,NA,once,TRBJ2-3,CASRMQGVNTQYF,TGTGCCAGCAGGATGCAAGGGGTAAATACGCAGTATTTT
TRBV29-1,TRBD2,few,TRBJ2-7,CSVLTSGAYEQYF,TGCAGCGTTTTGACTAGCGGGGCCTACGAGCAGTACTTC
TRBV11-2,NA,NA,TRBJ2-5,CASSLEHLLYF,TGTGCCAGCAGCTTAGAGCATCTCCTATACTTC
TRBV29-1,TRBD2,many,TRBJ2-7,CSVVGGGLADYEQYF,TGCAGCGTTGTTGGTGGGGGACTAGCGGACTACGAGCAGTACTTC
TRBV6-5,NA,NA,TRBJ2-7,CASSYPDSVYEQYF,TGTGCCAGCAGTTACCCGGACAGTGTCTACGAGCAGTACTTC
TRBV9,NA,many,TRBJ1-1,CASSVAGTEAFF,TGTGCCAGCAGCGTAGCAGGGACTGAAGCTTTCTTT
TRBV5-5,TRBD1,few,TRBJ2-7,CASSVRWGGLGQGYEQYF,TGTGCCAGCAGCGTACGTTGGGGGGGGCTGGGACAGGGGTACGAGCAGTACTTC
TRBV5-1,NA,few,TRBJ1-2,CASSLGSGSGGYTF,TGCGCCAGCAGCTTGGGGTCAGGGAGTGGTGGCTACACCTTC
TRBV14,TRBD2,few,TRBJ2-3,CASSQDLGLAGGSSTDTQYF,TGTGCCAGCAGCCAAGATCTCGGACTAGCGGGGGGATCTAGCACAGATACGCAGTATTTT
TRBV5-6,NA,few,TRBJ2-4,CASSGVGTKNIQYF,TGTGCCAGCAGCGGGGTTGGAACCAAAAACATTCAGTACTTC
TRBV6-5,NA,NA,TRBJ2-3,CASSYRVGAADTQYF,TGTGCCAGCAGTTATAGGGTCGGTGCGGCAGATACGCAGTATTTT
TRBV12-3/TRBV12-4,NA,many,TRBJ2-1,CASSLSQGGGNYNEQFF,TGTGCCAGCAGTTTAAGTCAAGGGGGAGGGAACTACAATGAGCAGTTCTTC
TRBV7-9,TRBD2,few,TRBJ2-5,CASSPGTSWETQYF,TGTGCCAGCAGCCCGGGGACTAGCTGGGAGACCCAGTACTTC
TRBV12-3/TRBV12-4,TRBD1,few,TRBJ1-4,CASRYRGRGEKLFF,TGTGCCAGCAGATACAGGGGGCGCGGCGAAAAACTGTTTTTT
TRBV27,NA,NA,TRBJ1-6,CASSPNLRSYNSPLHF,TGTGCCAGCAGTCCTAACCTACGCTCCTATAATTCACCCCTCCACTTT
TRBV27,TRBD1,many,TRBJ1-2,CASSLWDSDYGYTF,TGTGCCAGCAGTCTCTGGGACAGCGACTATGGCTACACCTTC
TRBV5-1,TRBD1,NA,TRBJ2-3,CASSFRTGGTDTQYF,TGCGCCAGCAGCTTTCGGACAGGGGGCACAGATACGCAGTATTTT
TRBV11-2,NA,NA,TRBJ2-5,CASSLDTGQETQYF,TGTGCCAGCAGCTTAGATACAGGACAAGAGACCCAGTACTTC
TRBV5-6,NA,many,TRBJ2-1,CASSLNLLALGDEQFF,TGTGCCAGCAGCTTGAATTTGCTAGCGCTTGGGGATGAGCAGTTCTTC
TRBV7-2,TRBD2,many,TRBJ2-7,CASSPGGDLREQYF,TGTGCCAGCAGCCCCGGGGGGGATCTACGAGAGCAGTACTTC
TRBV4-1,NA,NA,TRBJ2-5,CASSLASQLQETQYF,TGCGCCAGCAGCCTAGCCAGCCAGCTACAAGAGACCCAGTACTTC
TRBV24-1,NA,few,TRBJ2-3,CATSDLQTGLTDTQYF,TGTGCCACCAGTGATTTGCAAACAGGGCTCACAGATACGCAGTATTTT
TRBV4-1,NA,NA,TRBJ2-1,CASSQDRAGLAFYNEQFF,TGCGCCAGCAGCCAAGATCGAGCCGGCCTAGCCTTCTACAATGAGCAGTTCTTC
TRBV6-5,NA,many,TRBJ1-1,CASSSPNRRGNTEAFF,TGTGCCAGCAGTTCCCCAAACCGGCGGGGGAACACTGAAGCTTTCTTT